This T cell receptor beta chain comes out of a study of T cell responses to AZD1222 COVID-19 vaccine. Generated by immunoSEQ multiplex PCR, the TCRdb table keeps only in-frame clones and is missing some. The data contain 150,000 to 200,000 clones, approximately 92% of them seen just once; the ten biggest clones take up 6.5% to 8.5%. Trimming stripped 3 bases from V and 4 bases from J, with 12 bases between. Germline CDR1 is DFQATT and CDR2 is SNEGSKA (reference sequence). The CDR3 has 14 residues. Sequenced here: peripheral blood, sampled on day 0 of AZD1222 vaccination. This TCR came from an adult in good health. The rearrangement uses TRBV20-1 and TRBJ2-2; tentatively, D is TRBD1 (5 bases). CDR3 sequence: CSASPTATTGELFF. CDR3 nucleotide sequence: TGCAGTGCTAGTCCGACAGCGACCACCGGGGAGCTGTTTTTT.